These T cell receptor beta chains were read from a single sample in a study of blood T cell repertoires in COVID-19. Sequencing used immunoSEQ multiplex PCR; TCRdb keeps in-frame clones, though not all of them. The sample has tens of thousands of clones; more than 60% are singletons. The sequenced sample consisted of peripheral blood. These receptors all come from a woman in her fifties or sixties with active or convalescent COVID-19. The CDR3 runs from the conserved cysteine through the conserved F or W. The order of the fields is clone size, D gene, J gene, V gene, CDR3 DNA, CDR3 protein. A D gene is named only where the DNA matches it firmly. Clone size, where shown, is once, few, many, or a class for clones that have expanded.

clone_size: medium-sized
d_call: TRBD2
j_call: TRBJ2-5
v_call: TRBV5-1
cdr3_nt: TGCGCCAGCAGCCCTGGACTAGCGGGGAGACAAGAGACCCAGTACTTC
cdr3_aa: CASSPGLAGRQETQYF

clone_size: once
d_call: TRBD1
j_call: TRBJ2-5
v_call: TRBV5-1
cdr3_nt: TGCGCCAGCAGCGTGGGACAGGGGGAGACCCAGTACTTC
cdr3_aa: CASSVGQGETQYF

clone_size: NA
d_call: TRBD2
j_call: TRBJ2-1
v_call: TRBV6-5
cdr3_nt: TGTGCCAGCACCCGAGCGGGGGCCTACAATGAGCAGTTCTTC
cdr3_aa: CASTRAGAYNEQFF

clone_size: NA
d_call: NA
j_call: TRBJ1-1
v_call: TRBV5-1
cdr3_nt: TGCGCCAGCAGCTTGGCTCGGGGTCCCACTGAAGCTTTCTTT
cdr3_aa: CASSLARGPTEAFF

clone_size: NA
d_call: NA
j_call: TRBJ1-1
v_call: TRBV20-1
cdr3_nt: TGCAGTGCTAGAGATAGTTTCGAAGCTTTCTTT
cdr3_aa: CSARDSFEAFF

clone_size: NA
d_call: NA
j_call: TRBJ1-1
v_call: TRBV12-5
cdr3_nt: TGTGCTAGTGGTTATGGTTCGGGGGGCGCGGGAAGTGAAGCTTTCTTT
cdr3_aa: CASGYGSGGAGSEAFF

clone_size: NA
d_call: TRBD1
j_call: TRBJ1-2
v_call: TRBV4-1
cdr3_nt: TGCGCCAGCAGCCAAGACGGACAGGGGGACTATGGCTACACCTTC
cdr3_aa: CASSQDGQGDYGYTF

clone_size: NA
d_call: TRBD2
j_call: TRBJ2-7
v_call: TRBV29-1
cdr3_nt: TGCAGCGTGCGTAGCGGGAGCTCCTACGAGCAGTACTTC
cdr3_aa: CSVRSGSSYEQYF

clone_size: NA
d_call: TRBD2
j_call: TRBJ2-7
v_call: TRBV28
cdr3_nt: TGTGCCAGCAGTAGCCCGGAGTCAAAAGCGGGAGGTATCTACGAGCAGTACTTC
cdr3_aa: CASSSPESKAGGIYEQYF

clone_size: NA
d_call: NA
j_call: TRBJ2-1
v_call: TRBV10-3
cdr3_nt: TGTGCCATCAGTGATAGTAGGACTAAAACCTACAATGAGCAGTTCTTC
cdr3_aa: CAISDSRTKTYNEQFF

clone_size: NA
d_call: TRBD2
j_call: TRBJ2-7
v_call: TRBV12-5
cdr3_nt: TGTGCTAGTGGTTTGGGGCCGGGACTAGCGGGAGATCTCTACGAGCAGTACTTC
cdr3_aa: CASGLGPGLAGDLYEQYF

clone_size: NA
d_call: NA
j_call: TRBJ1-1
v_call: TRBV9
cdr3_nt: TGTGCCAGCAGCGCCCTATGGGACATGGGCGACACTGAAGCTTTCTTT
cdr3_aa: CASSALWDMGDTEAFF

clone_size: once
d_call: TRBD2
j_call: TRBJ2-2
v_call: TRBV11-2
cdr3_nt: TGTGCCAGCAGCTTAGCTAGCGGAGGTGGCGGGGAGCTGTTTTTT
cdr3_aa: CASSLASGGGGELFF

clone_size: NA
d_call: NA
j_call: TRBJ2-7
v_call: TRBV5-1
cdr3_nt: TGCGCCAGCAGACCGGGAGGACAGACTTACGAGCAGTACTTC
cdr3_aa: CASRPGGQTYEQYF

clone_size: NA
d_call: TRBD1
j_call: TRBJ2-5
v_call: TRBV18
cdr3_nt: TGTGCCAGCTCAATTGTTCGGGACAGCCAAGAGACCCAGTACTTC
cdr3_aa: CASSIVRDSQETQYF

clone_size: once
d_call: NA
j_call: TRBJ2-7
v_call: TRBV11-2
cdr3_nt: TGTGCCAGCAGCTTAGTGTCACAATACGAGCAGTACTTC
cdr3_aa: CASSLVSQYEQYF

clone_size: few
d_call: TRBD1
j_call: TRBJ1-2
v_call: TRBV19
cdr3_nt: TGTGCCAGTAGTACCCGGACAGGGGTATTGGAGGGCTACACCTTC
cdr3_aa: CASSTRTGVLEGYTF

clone_size: NA
d_call: NA
j_call: TRBJ1-2
v_call: TRBV2
cdr3_nt: TGTGCCAGCAGTGAACACAGTTTCTATGGCTACACCTTC
cdr3_aa: CASSEHSFYGYTF

clone_size: NA
d_call: TRBD2
j_call: TRBJ2-1
v_call: TRBV5-1
cdr3_nt: TGCGCCAGCAGCTTGGCCGGGACTAGCGGCTACAATGAGCAGTTCTTC
cdr3_aa: CASSLAGTSGYNEQFF

clone_size: few
d_call: NA
j_call: TRBJ2-7
v_call: TRBV4-1
cdr3_nt: TGCGCCAGCAGCCAGTACGCGGGATCTCGCTACGAGCAGTACTTC
cdr3_aa: CASSQYAGSRYEQYF

clone_size: NA
d_call: TRBD2
j_call: TRBJ2-1
v_call: TRBV24-1
cdr3_nt: TGTGCCACCAGTGCCCTAGCGGGAAGGGGGACCCCACACAATGAGCAGTTCTTC
cdr3_aa: CATSALAGRGTPHNEQFF

clone_size: NA
d_call: TRBD2
j_call: TRBJ2-1
v_call: TRBV6-5
cdr3_nt: TGTGCCAGCGCCAGCGGGAGAACGAATGAGCAGTTCTTC
cdr3_aa: CASASGRTNEQFF

clone_size: NA
d_call: TRBD1
j_call: TRBJ1-1
v_call: TRBV6-5
cdr3_nt: TGTGCCAGCAGTTACTCCGGCAGGGGGCCTGAAGCTTTCTTT
cdr3_aa: CASSYSGRGPEAFF

clone_size: NA
d_call: NA
j_call: TRBJ2-5
v_call: TRBV28
cdr3_nt: TGTGCCAGCACCCAGCGGCCACAAGAGACCCAGTACTTC
cdr3_aa: CASTQRPQETQYF

clone_size: NA
d_call: TRBD2
j_call: TRBJ2-5
v_call: TRBV6-6
cdr3_nt: TGTGCCAGCTTTAAGCGGGAAGAAGAGACCCAGTACTTC
cdr3_aa: CASFKREEETQYF

clone_size: once
d_call: NA
j_call: TRBJ2-7
v_call: TRBV6-1
cdr3_nt: TGTGCCAGCACTCAGGGGAGCTCCTACGAGCAGTACTTC
cdr3_aa: CASTQGSSYEQYF

clone_size: NA
d_call: TRBD2
j_call: TRBJ2-3
v_call: TRBV7-9
cdr3_nt: TGTGCCAGCAGCCATAGCGGGGCTTCTAATCTTCATACGCAGTATTTT
cdr3_aa: CASSHSGASNLHTQYF

clone_size: NA
d_call: TRBD1
j_call: TRBJ2-1
v_call: TRBV9
cdr3_nt: TGTGCCAGCAGCGTAGCCGCGGACAGGGGACCGAATGAGCAGTTCTTC
cdr3_aa: CASSVAADRGPNEQFF

clone_size: NA
d_call: TRBD1
j_call: TRBJ1-2
v_call: TRBV4-1
cdr3_nt: TGCGCCAGCAGCCAAGCCTTGGGACAGGAAACCTATGGCTACACCTTC
cdr3_aa: CASSQALGQETYGYTF

clone_size: once
d_call: TRBD1
j_call: TRBJ1-4
v_call: TRBV7-6
cdr3_nt: TGTGCCAGCAGCTTAGCACGTTCAGGGGGGAGTGAAAAACTGTTTTTT
cdr3_aa: CASSLARSGGSEKLFF

clone_size: NA
d_call: TRBD1
j_call: TRBJ2-1
v_call: TRBV29-1
cdr3_nt: TGCAGCGTTGAGAGAGGGCCGGGACAGAACAATGAGCAGTTCTTC
cdr3_aa: CSVERGPGQNNEQFF

clone_size: NA
d_call: NA
j_call: TRBJ2-6
v_call: TRBV19
cdr3_nt: TGTGCCAGTAGACCTGTCGGGAGGGGGCAAGGGGCCAACGTCCTGACTTTC
cdr3_aa: CASRPVGRGQGANVLTF

clone_size: NA
d_call: NA
j_call: TRBJ1-1
v_call: TRBV10-3
cdr3_nt: TGTGCCATCAAGAAGGAGGTACTCCAGAACACTGAAGCTTTCTTT
cdr3_aa: CAIKKEVLQNTEAFF

clone_size: NA
d_call: NA
j_call: TRBJ2-1
v_call: TRBV4-1
cdr3_nt: TGCGCCAGCAGCCAAACCCCAGGAGCGGGTTTTGAGCAGTTCTTC
cdr3_aa: CASSQTPGAGFEQFF

clone_size: few
d_call: NA
j_call: TRBJ1-5
v_call: TRBV19
cdr3_nt: TGTGCCAGTGCTCAGGGCAATCAGCCCCAGCATTTT
cdr3_aa: CASAQGNQPQHF

clone_size: NA
d_call: TRBD2
j_call: TRBJ2-1
v_call: TRBV7-2
cdr3_nt: TGTGCCAGCAGCTTAGTGGGACTAGCGGGATTTAATGAGCAGTTCTTC
cdr3_aa: CASSLVGLAGFNEQFF

clone_size: few
d_call: TRBD2
j_call: TRBJ2-3
v_call: TRBV10-3
cdr3_nt: TGTGCCATCAGCATAAAAGGACAGGGGACTAGCGGACCCACAGATACGCAGTATTTT
cdr3_aa: CAISIKGQGTSGPTDTQYF

clone_size: NA
d_call: NA
j_call: TRBJ1-5
v_call: TRBV2
cdr3_nt: TGTGCCAGCAGACAGGGTTGGGGCAATCAGCCCCAGCATTTT
cdr3_aa: CASRQGWGNQPQHF

clone_size: NA
d_call: NA
j_call: TRBJ1-5
v_call: TRBV2
cdr3_nt: TGTGCCAGCAGCTCGGACATTAACAATCAGCCCCAGCATTTT
cdr3_aa: CASSSDINNQPQHF

clone_size: NA
d_call: TRBD1
j_call: TRBJ2-1
v_call: TRBV9
cdr3_nt: TGTGCCAGCAGCGTAGAGGACAGGCGCTACAATGAGCAGTTCTTC
cdr3_aa: CASSVEDRRYNEQFF

clone_size: NA
d_call: NA
j_call: TRBJ2-3
v_call: TRBV19
cdr3_nt: TGTGCCAGTAGTATAGCTCGCACAGATACGCAGTATTTT
cdr3_aa: CASSIARTDTQYF

clone_size: NA
d_call: TRBD2
j_call: TRBJ2-5
v_call: TRBV6-5
cdr3_nt: TGTGCCAGTGAAGCTAGCGGGAGCGAGACCCAGTACTTC
cdr3_aa: CASEASGSETQYF

clone_size: NA
d_call: TRBD2
j_call: TRBJ2-7
v_call: TRBV5-4
cdr3_nt: TGTGCCAGCAGCTTCCCGGGGGCTAGCGGGAGCTACGAGCAGTACTTC
cdr3_aa: CASSFPGASGSYEQYF

clone_size: NA
d_call: NA
j_call: TRBJ2-1
v_call: TRBV30
cdr3_nt: TGTGCCTGGGCAGGGTGGAATGAGCAGTTCTTC
cdr3_aa: CAWAGWNEQFF

clone_size: once
d_call: NA
j_call: TRBJ2-3
v_call: TRBV14
cdr3_nt: TGTGCCAGCAGCCAAGGACTGGGCGGGGTAGGCACAGATACGCAGTATTTT
cdr3_aa: CASSQGLGGVGTDTQYF

clone_size: NA
d_call: TRBD2
j_call: TRBJ2-5
v_call: TRBV11-2
cdr3_nt: TGTGCCAGCAGCTTAGCCGGGAGGGGAGAGACCCAGTACTTC
cdr3_aa: CASSLAGRGETQYF